This T cell receptor beta chain was sequenced for a study of CD8 T cells in Susac syndrome. V dropped 4 bases and J dropped 4; count of bases not matched to a gene: 4. This CDR3 region has 14 residues. In germline, CDR1 is KGHSH, CDR2 LQKENI. The authors negatively isolated CD8+ and CD4+ T cells and FACS-enriched TEMRA cells. RNA totalling 0.5 to 1 ug underwent reverse transcription with random hexamers. Coverage of TCR beta CDR3 amplification by immunoSEQ multiplex PCR extended to 54 Vbeta and 13 Jbeta. TCRdb processed the immunoSEQ multiplex PCR reads anew with MiXCR; each CDR3 protein has one entry. The sample includes over 300,000 distinct CDR3 sequences, 92% of them seen just once.

The receptor was isolated from a human donor with multiple sclerosis. The chain is built from TRBV18 and TRBJ1-1; 9 positions match TRBD1. The sequencing input was CD4+ T cells from PBMCs. CDR3 bases: TGTGCCAGCTCACTGGGACAGGGAATCACTGAAGCTTTCTTT. It is translated as CASSLGQGITEAFF.